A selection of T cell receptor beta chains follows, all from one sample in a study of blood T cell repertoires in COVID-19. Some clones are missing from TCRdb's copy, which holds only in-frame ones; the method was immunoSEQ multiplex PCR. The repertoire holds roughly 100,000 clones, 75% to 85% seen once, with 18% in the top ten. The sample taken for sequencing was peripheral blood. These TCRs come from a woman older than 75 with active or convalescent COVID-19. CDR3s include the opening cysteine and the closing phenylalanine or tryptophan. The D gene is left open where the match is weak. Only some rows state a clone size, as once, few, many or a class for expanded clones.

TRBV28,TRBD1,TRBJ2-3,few,CASSSSGQGPDTQYF,TGTGCCAGCAGCTCCTCAGGACAGGGACCTGATACGCAGTATTTT
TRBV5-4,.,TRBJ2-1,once,CASSLVGAGTYNEQFF,TGTGCCAGCAGCTTAGTAGGAGCAGGGACTTACAATGAGCAGTTCTTC
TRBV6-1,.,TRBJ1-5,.,CASSDIQPQHF,TGTGCCAGCAGTGATATTCAGCCCCAGCATTTT
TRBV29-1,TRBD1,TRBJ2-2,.,CSAGQGSYTGELFF,TGCAGCGCCGGACAGGGGTCCTACACCGGGGAGCTGTTTTTT
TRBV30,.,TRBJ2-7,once,CAWKGVPPSGQYF,TGTGCCTGGAAAGGGGTTCCCCCTTCCGGGCAGTACTTC
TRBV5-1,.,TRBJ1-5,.,CASSPETGRPQHF,TGTGCCAGCAGCCCAGAGACGGGTAGGCCCCAGCATTTT
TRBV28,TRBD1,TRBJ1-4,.,CASSQTGEREKLFF,TGTGCCAGCAGTCAAACAGGGGAGCGTGAAAAACTGTTTTTT
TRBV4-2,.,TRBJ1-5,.,CASSQDWGANNQPQHF,TGTGCCAGCAGCCAAGATTGGGGCGCGAACAATCAGCCCCAGCATTTT
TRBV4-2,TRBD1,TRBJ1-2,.,CASSLGGVGGQGDYGYTF,TGTGCCAGCAGCCTGGGTGGGGTGGGGGGACAGGGGGACTATGGCTACACCTTC
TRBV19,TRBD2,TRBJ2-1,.,CASSKGTSGSSEQFF,TGTGCCAGTAGTAAAGGGACTAGCGGGAGCTCTGAGCAGTTCTTC
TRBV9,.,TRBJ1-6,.,CASSVGLRSDNSPLHF,TGTGCCAGCAGCGTAGGTTTGAGGTCCGATAATTCACCCCTCCACTTT
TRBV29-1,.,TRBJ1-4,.,CSGRGSDEKLFF,TGCAGCGGCCGGGGTTCGGATGAAAAACTGTTTTTT
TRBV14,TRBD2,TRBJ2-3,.,CASRVLAEDTQYF,TGTGCCAGCAGGGTACTAGCGGAAGATACGCAGTATTTT
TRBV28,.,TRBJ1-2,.,CASSLLAGEYGYTF,TGTGCCAGCAGTTTACTGGCAGGGGAGTATGGCTACACCTTC
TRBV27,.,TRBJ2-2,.,CASRNTNTGELFF,TGTGCCAGCAGAAACACGAACACCGGGGAGCTGTTTTTT